This T cell receptor (beta chain) was profiled in a study of blood T cell repertoires in COVID-19. Study context: The origin of the acute and convalescent COVID-19 samples was the United States, Italy and Spain. PBMCs, B-cell-depleted T cells, or T cells were the source of the cDNA or gDNA that made up the material.

V lost 0 bases, J lost 1 base, and 3 bases lay in between. The CDR3 contains 13 residues. Germline V gives CDR1 LGHDT, CDR2 YNNKEL (reference sequence). Assignments of participants to cohorts depended upon their own reported clinical history. As processed by the authors: For nucleated cells, counts were estimated from reference gene primer amplification. Assay used: immunoSEQ multiplex PCR; TCRdb lists only in-frame clones, some missing. The DNA was the basis for D and trimming; V, J and clone size are from that table. The sample includes around 200,000 clones, 85% to 90% of them seen just once. Regarding this clone: The same CDR3 is also encoded by other DNA sequences in this sample.

The clonotype comes from a middle-aged man who had recovered from COVID-19. Sequencing input: PBMCs or T cells enriched from blood (not recorded which). The V and J genes are TRBV3-1 (or the pseudogene TRBV3-2) and TRBJ1-1, with D unresolved. The CDR3 sequence is CASSQDRNTEAFF. The CDR3 DNA reads as TGTGCCAGCAGCCAAGATCGGAACACTGAAGCTTTCTTT.